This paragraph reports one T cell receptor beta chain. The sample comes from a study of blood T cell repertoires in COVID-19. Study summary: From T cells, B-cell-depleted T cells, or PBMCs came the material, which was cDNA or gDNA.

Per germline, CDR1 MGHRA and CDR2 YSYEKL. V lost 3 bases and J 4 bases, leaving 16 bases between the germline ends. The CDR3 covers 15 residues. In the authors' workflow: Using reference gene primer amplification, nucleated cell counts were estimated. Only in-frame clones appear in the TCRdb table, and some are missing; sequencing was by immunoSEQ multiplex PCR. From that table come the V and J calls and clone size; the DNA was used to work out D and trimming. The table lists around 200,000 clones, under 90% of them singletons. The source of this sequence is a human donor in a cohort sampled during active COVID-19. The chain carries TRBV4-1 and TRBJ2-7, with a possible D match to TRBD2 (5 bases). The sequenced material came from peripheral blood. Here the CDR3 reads CASSHPTRGKYEQYF. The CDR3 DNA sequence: TGCGCCAGCAGCCACCCGACACGGGGAAAGTACGAGCAGTACTTC.